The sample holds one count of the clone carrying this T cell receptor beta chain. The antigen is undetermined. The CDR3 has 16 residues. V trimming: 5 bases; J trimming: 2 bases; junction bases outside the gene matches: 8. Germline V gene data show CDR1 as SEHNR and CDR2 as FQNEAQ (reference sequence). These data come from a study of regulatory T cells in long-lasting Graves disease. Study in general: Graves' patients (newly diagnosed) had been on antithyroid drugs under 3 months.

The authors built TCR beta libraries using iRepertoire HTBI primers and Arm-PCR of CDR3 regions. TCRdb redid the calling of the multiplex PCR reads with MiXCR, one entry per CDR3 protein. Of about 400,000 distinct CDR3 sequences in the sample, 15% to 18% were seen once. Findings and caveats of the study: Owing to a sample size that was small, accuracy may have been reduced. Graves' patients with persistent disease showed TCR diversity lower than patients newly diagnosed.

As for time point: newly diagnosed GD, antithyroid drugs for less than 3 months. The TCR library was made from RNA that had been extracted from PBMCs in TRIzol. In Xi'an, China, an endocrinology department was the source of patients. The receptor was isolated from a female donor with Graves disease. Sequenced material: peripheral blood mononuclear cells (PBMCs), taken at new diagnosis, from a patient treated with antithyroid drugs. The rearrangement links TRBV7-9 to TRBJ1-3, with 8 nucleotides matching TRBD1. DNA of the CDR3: TGTGCCAGCAGCCCCAGACAGGGGCGTACTGGAAACACCATATATTTT. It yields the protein CASSPRQGRTGNTIYF.